Given below is one TCR beta chain in context. Adults between roughly 18 and 90 years of age took part from 24 US areas. The record originates from a study of blood T cell repertoires in COVID-19. The germline V gene has CDR1 LGHNA and CDR2 YSLEER. V was clipped by 0 bases and J by 2 bases, with 12 bases between them. The CDR3 loop spans 16 amino acids. Assay: immunoSEQ multiplex PCR; the TCRdb copy retains only in-frame clones and omits some. This sample has around 430,000 clones; around nine tenths occur once, and the top ten carry approximately 9.3%. The origin of this receptor is a woman aged 45 to 65 who had recovered from COVID-19. The rearrangement uses TRBV4-3 and TRBJ2-3, with a weak D call TRBD1 (6 bases). The source material was PBMCs or T cells enriched from blood (not recorded which). CDR3 nucleotide sequence: TGCGCCAGCAGCCAAGATTGGACAGCTTTCACAGATACGCAGTATTTT. Encoded protein: CASSQDWTAFTDTQYF.